This record concerns one T cell receptor beta chain sequence. The antigen it recognizes is unknown. Qualities for individual bases were not recorded, and no much larger clone is one base off. The intended sense of this specimen's time point label: pre-sensitization, week 0. Per the publication, the treatment or condition label means: therapeutic diphenylcyclopropenone sensitization with weekly scalp DPC. Blood at each patch-test visit was drawn before the patch test was applied. Eligible patients were aged 18 to 70, diagnosed with alopecia, deemed suitable for DPC therapy, and excluded if pregnant. Total RNA was extracted from unfractionated whole blood collected in Tempus Blood RNA tubes. Library prep was done by RACE. The reads were generated on a NextSeq 500. During library preparation, unique molecular identifiers were attached to individual cDNA molecules so that TCRs could be counted quantitatively and reproducibly. Both TCR alpha and TCR beta chains were sequenced from each blood RNA sample. Per the source publication's procedure: A median of about 100,000 TCRs per sample was observed, with a range of 23,224 to 690,600. The Decombinator software suite was used to annotate the V, J and CDR3 of the TCR reads. For PS versus PT1 abundance plots, all samples were subsampled to the same number of TCRs (28,000). TCRs were defined as expanded if absent before sensitization and observed at least eight times at the 2-week time point. TCRdb passed the public sequencing reads through fastp at Q25 and MiXCR, retaining productive beta sequences. Identical CDR3 protein sequences are pooled into one entry, listed with their most common genes and DNA. The V and J calls and clone size are TCRdb's, not the authors'. For this sample there are about 180,000 distinct CDR3 sequences; around 30% appear just once. The top ten hold under 3% of the sample.

This record belongs to a study of human T cells and chemical hapten exposure (dated by TCRdb to 2020 to 2023). Background on the whole study: For sensitization, 2% DPC in acetone was applied to an approximately 2 cm by approximately 2 cm area of upper inner arm skin. Patients additionally received weekly therapeutic DPC doses to the scalp throughout the approximately 25-week study period. Patch testing was done on the upper back using Finn chambers containing 0.01% DPC, and results were scored after 6 days according to International Contact Dermatitis Research Group standards. The patient cohort, mostly female, included alopecia areata with under or over 50% scalp involvement, alopecia totalis and alopecia universalis. Libraries were pooled for sequencing, and per-sample TCR yields varied mainly because of small differences in library volumes within the pool. In alopecia patients, the study followed how the peripheral blood TCR repertoire changed in vivo over primary and secondary sensitization to diphenylcyclopropenone (DPC), a hapten. Patient blood was sampled pre-sensitization (week 0) and at 2, 6 and about 24 weeks after DPC sensitization. Under 30 alopecia patients gave blood for TCR sequencing at one to four time points (pre-sensitization, 2, 6 and 24 weeks).

What the authors observed across the whole study: Because all patients had alopecia, a presumed autoimmune disease, the immune response of the patients might differ from that of healthy individuals. No change with DPC sensitization was found in the number of TCRs above 1 in 1000 frequency, and no evidence of global repertoire structure alterations was found. Expanded TCRs formed significantly more large CDR3 similarity clusters than pre-sensitization or healthy control sets, consistent with antigen-driven responses. After repeated subsampling, changes were observed in the strength of the expansion versus patch-test correlation and in the threshold at which the correlation became significant. The number of PT1 expanded TCRs positively correlated with patch test score, significant at thresholds 8, 16 and 32 but not 4.

The CDR3 contains 16 residues, cysteine and phenylalanine counted. The sequence is cut down to CDR3 DNA, 48 bases in frame from base 1. From V the trimming removes 5 bases and from J it removes 1 base, while the gene matches leave 7 bases of the junction unaccounted for. From a lookup of the germline V gene (reference sequence), CDR1 and CDR2 are LNHDA and SQIVND. The sequence derives from a woman aged 30 to 39 with alopecia areata. Some clones in this sample may be carry-over from other donors' samples. This sample comprised whole blood, obtained in connection with sensitization to the hapten diphenylcyclopropenone (DPC). Recombination connected TRBV19 to TRBJ1-5, with TRBD1 identical over 8 junction bases. The CDR3 in this case is CASSYRQGASNQPQHF. The sequenced DNA is TGTGCCAGTAGTTACCGCCAGGGGGCCAGCAATCAGCCCCAGCATTTT. Supplemented by the reference TRBV19 and TRBJ1-5 proteins around the CDR3, the complete variable domain is DGGITQSPKYLFRKEGQNVTLSCEQNLNHDAMYWYRQDPGQGLRLIYYSQIVNDFQKGDIAEGYSVSREKKESFPLTVTSAQKNPTAFYLCASSYRQGASNQPQHFGDGTRLSIL.